The TCR beta chain described here comes from a study of human T cells and chemical hapten exposure. TCRdb reprocessed the RACE reads with MiXCR, giving one entry per CDR3 protein. The sample carries about 120,000 distinct CDR3 sequences, roughly 13% recorded once. As to time point: pre-sensitization, week 0. Indicated treatment: therapeutic diphenylcyclopropenone sensitization with weekly scalp DPC. The clonotype was recovered from a woman younger than 30 with alopecia areata. Some clones in this sample may be carry-over from other donors' samples. Sequenced here: whole blood, sampled in connection with sensitization to the hapten diphenylcyclopropenone (DPC).

This chain's CDR3 is CAISAGTRTDTQYF. In DNA, the CDR3 is TGTGCCATCAGTGCTGGGACGCGCACAGATACGCAGTATTTT. V usage is TRBV10-3 and J usage is TRBJ2-3; D might be TRBD1 or TRBD2, each matching 5 bases. Germline CDR1 and CDR2: ENHRY and SYGVKD. With 4 bases removed from V and 1 base from J, the gap between germline ends came to 9 bases. The CDR3 contains 14 residues.